The clone carrying this TCR beta chain has at least ten counts. Its matching antigen is unknown. This entry belongs to a study of T cells after yellow fever vaccination. Study context: It was SMART-Seq v4 Ultra Low Input that prepared the fractions with low cell numbers.

Study observations and caveats: Reappearance after the booster was observed for most primary-vaccination clones (about 95% CD4, around 90% CD8).

CDR3 size: 16 residues. Germline V gene data show CDR1 as SGHDT and CDR2 as YYEEEE. Unmatched junction bases numbered 13, after V lost 5 bases and J lost 5 bases. TCRdb called the 5' RACE reads again in MiXCR, with one record for every CDR3 protein. This repertoire shows about 360,000 distinct CDR3 sequences, under 7.5% found once; its top ten account for approximately 15%. The receptor comes from a man aged 30-40 years who received the YFV17D yellow fever vaccine. The chain has TRBV5-6 and TRBJ2-5; 9 bases map to TRBD1. Source: PBMCs, taken 5 days after the yellow fever booster vaccination. CDR3 sequence: CASSGSGTGYRETQYF. The DNA of the CDR3 is TGTGCCAGCAGTGGATCCGGGACAGGGTATCGGGAGACCCAGTACTTC.